The 27 T cell receptor beta chains below were found in one sample sequenced in a study of cytomegalovirus exposure and HLA in healthy donors. The primer mix had 60 Vbeta and 13 Jbeta primers. Using immunoSEQ multiplex PCR, the repertoire was profiled, and TCRdb retains in-frame clones only, with some absent. The sample yields about 130,000 clones, 65% to 75% seen once. Input material: PBMCs. Receptors originate from a woman in her forties or fifties in good health and CMV-seropositive.

The chain links TRBV4-3 to TRBJ2-3; possible D gene TRBD2, 7 bases. In germline, CDR1 is LGHNA, CDR2 YSLEER. The CDR3 has 17 residues. V was shortened by 0 bases and J by 5 bases, with 18 bases between the two germline ends. CDR3 sequence (DNA): TGCGCCAGCAGCCAAGAGGGGGGTGGGGGGGCCTTAGATACGCAGTATTTT. This translates into CASSQEGGGGALDTQYF.

This clone was seen many times. The chain links TRBV5-1 to TRBJ2-1; maybe TRBD2 (6 bases). Germline V CDR1 and CDR2: SGHRS, YFSETQ. The V and J ends lost 4 bases and 7 bases respectively, with 12 bases between them. CDR3 size: 13 residues. The CDR3 loop reads CASSPGVGNEQFF. Written as DNA, the CDR3 is TGCGCCAGCAGCCCGGGAGTGGGGAATGAGCAGTTCTTC.

The table lists this clone with a count of one. J is TRBJ2-5 and V is TRBV7-7; possible D gene TRBD1, 5 bases. CDR1 is SSHAT, CDR2 FNYEAQ, per germline (reference sequence). The germline V and J ends were trimmed by 5 bases and 3 bases, with 13 bases remaining between them. This CDR3 has 14 residues. The CDR3 sequence is CASSPRELEETQYF. DNA for the CDR3: TGTGCCAGCAGCCCCAGGGAACTGGAAGAGACCCAGTACTTC.

This clone was seen a handful of times. The rearrangement uses TRBV10-3 and TRBJ2-7; TRBD2 aligns across 10 bases. The germline V gene has CDR1 ENHRY and CDR2 SYGVKD. The CDR3 has 12 amino acids. The J segment lost 7 bases and the V segment lost 8 bases, leaving 5 bases of the junction unmatched. The CDR3 DNA reads TGTGCCATCTCCGGGACTAGCGAAGAGCAGTACTTC. Protein sequence: CAISGTSEEQYF.

The gene calls are TRBV10-3 and TRBJ1-3; D not certain. This CDR3 region has 16 residues. CDR1 and CDR2 from the germline V gene are ENHRY and SYGVKD. Trimming took off 5 bases at V and 2 bases at J, with 16 bases between the two ends. As DNA, the CDR3 is TGTGCCATCAGTCCCGGTGCGGGCTCGGCTGGAAACACCATATATTTT. This codes for CAISPGAGSAGNTIYF.

This clone was counted only a few times. The CDR3 DNA follows: TGCGCCAGCAGATCCCAATCGACAGGGGGAATCTACGAGCAGTACTTC. It specifies CASRSQSTGGIYEQYF. The J gene is TRBJ2-7, the V gene TRBV5-1; 9 bases fit TRBD1. Trimming took 5 bases from V and 3 from J; bases not matched to a gene: 12. This CDR3 spans 16 amino acids. Germline V CDR1 and CDR2: SGHRS, YFSETQ.

This clone was seen more than once but under ten times. V is TRBV2 and J is TRBJ2-7; the D gene is possibly TRBD2 (6 bases). Trimming pared 4 bases from V and 4 bases from J, leaving 14 bases between. This CDR3 has 14 residues. CDR1 is SNHLY and CDR2 is FYNNEI in the germline V gene. Written as DNA, the CDR3 is TGTGCCAGCAGTGTGACCGGGGGAGGTTACGAGCAGTACTTC. This codes for CASSVTGGGYEQYF.

V and J are TRBV4-1 and TRBJ2-7; maybe TRBD2 (5 bases). CDR3 size: 16 residues. Germline V gene sequence: CDR1 MGHRA, CDR2 YSYEKL. The V end was cut by 4 bases, the J end by 2 bases, with 18 bases between. CDR3 loop: CASSPTIGGVPYEQYF. CDR3 bases: TGCGCCAGCAGCCCTACGATCGGAGGTGTTCCCTACGAGCAGTACTTC.

The CDR3 nucleotides read TGCGCCAGCAGCTGGACAGAGAACACTGAAGCTTTCTTT. Translation gives CASSWTENTEAFF. V gene TRBV5-1 combines with J gene TRBJ1-1; TRBD1 might be the D (6 bases). Germline loops: CDR1 SGHRS, CDR2 YFSETQ. The CDR3 spans 13 residues. Trimming removed 3 bases from V and 1 base from J, with 7 bases in between.

This clone was recorded a few times. The V and J genes are TRBV5-6 and TRBJ1-1; 10 bases fit TRBD1. V shed 4 bases, J shed 8 bases, and the junction held 11 bases outside the gene matches. The CDR3 has 15 residues. Germline loops: CDR1 SGHDT, CDR2 YYEEEE. The DNA for the CDR3 is TGTGCCAGCAGCCTGACCGGGACAGGGGAGTCGGAAGCTTTCTTT. It specifies CASSLTGTGESEAFF. The complete variable domain, with remaining parts taken from reference TRBV5-6 and TRBJ1-1, reads DAGVTQSPTHLIKTRGQQVTLRCSPKSGHDTVSWYQQALGQGPQFIFQYYEEEERQRGNFPDRFSGHQFPNYSSELNVNALLLGDSALYLCASSLTGTGESEAFFGQGTRLTVV.

The chain has TRBV7-2 and TRBJ2-1; 8 bases align to TRBD2. The CDR3 length is 13 residues. Germline-derived CDR1 and CDR2 are SGHTA and FQGNSA. Here the CDR3 reads CAYGTSTLGEQFF. The DNA for the CDR3 is TGTGCTTATGGGACTAGTACCCTCGGCGAGCAGTTCTTC.

As regards this clone: This same CDR3 is encoded by further DNA sequences in the sample. V is TRBV29-1 and J is TRBJ2-7, with D hard to call. V lost 6 bases and J 6 bases, leaving 18 bases between the germline ends. The CDR3 length is 13 residues. Germline V gene data show CDR1 as SQVTM and CDR2 as ANQGSEA. The CDR3 sequence is CSVAERVEGEQYF. CDR3 in DNA: TGCAGCGTCGCCGAACGGGTCGAAGGCGAGCAGTACTTC.

V and J are TRBV10-3 and TRBJ1-1; 8 nucleotides line up with TRBD1. Looked up from germline, CDR1 is ENHRY and CDR2 is SYGVKD. V shed 2 bases and J 1 base; nucleotides not matched to a gene: 3. This CDR3 region has 15 residues. Here the CDR3 DNA reads TGTGCCATCAGTGAGGGACAGGGTGGGAACACTGAAGCTTTCTTT. Translation: CAISEGQGGNTEAFF.

CDR3 region: CASSWRTGTGFGANVLTF. In nucleotides, the CDR3 is TGTGCCAGCAGCTGGCGTACCGGGACAGGGTTCGGGGCCAACGTCCTGACTTTC. The V and J genes are TRBV13 and TRBJ2-6; 9 bases agree with TRBD1. Germline V gene lookup returns CDR1 PRHDT and CDR2 FYEKMQ (reference sequence). This CDR3 has 18 residues. V lost 4 bases to trimming and J lost 4 bases; unmatched junction nucleotides: 11. Based on the CDR3 plus reference TRBV13 and TRBJ2-6, the full variable domain is AAGVIQSPRHLIKEKRETATLKCYPIPRHDTVYWYQQGPGQDPQFLISFYEKMQSDKGSIPDRFSAQQFSDYHSELNMSSLELGDSALYFCASSWRTGTGFGANVLTFGAGSRLTVL.

This chain uses TRBV7-2 with TRBJ2-3; D remains unclear. V lost 2 bases, J lost 4 bases, and 4 bases lay in between. Germline V CDR1 and CDR2: SGHTA, FQGNSA. CDR3 length equals 12 residues. CDR3 loop: CASSLPADTQYF. The CDR3 DNA follows: TGTGCCAGCAGCTTACCGGCAGATACGCAGTATTTT.

The V and J genes are TRBV2 and TRBJ1-4, with D hard to call. Trimming left V 4 bases short and J 8 bases short, with 11 bases between. Germline values: CDR1 SNHLY, CDR2 FYNNEI. The CDR3 is 13 amino acids. The CDR3 loop reads CASSGGAREKLFF. CDR3 sequence (DNA): TGTGCCAGCAGTGGAGGTGCCCGCGAAAAACTGTTTTTT.

This rearrangement joins TRBV7-2 to TRBJ1-3; D is possibly TRBD1 (5 bases). The ends were cut back, 5 bases at V and 3 bases at J, with 11 bases in the middle. This CDR3 comprises 14 residues. Per the germline V gene, CDR1 is SGHTA and CDR2 is FQGNSA. CDR3 nucleotides: TGTGCCAGCAGCATCTCAGGGAATGGAAACACCATATATTTT. Amino acid sequence: CASSISGNGNTIYF.

This chain connects TRBV29-1 to TRBJ1-2, with D maybe TRBD1 (5 bases). Looked up from germline, CDR1 is SQVTM and CDR2 is ANQGSEA. V was cut by 7 bases and J by 4 bases, with 19 bases left in between. The CDR3 is made up of 14 amino acids. This chain's CDR3 is CSARLEEGLYGYTF. The CDR3 DNA sequence: TGCAGCGCCCGCTTGGAGGAGGGGCTCTATGGCTACACCTTC.

CDR3 bases: TGCGCCAGCAGCTTGACAGGGGGAGGTCAGCCCCAGCATTTT. It encodes CASSLTGGGQPQHF. This chain joins TRBV5-1 and TRBJ1-5, with 8 bases matching TRBD1. The CDR3 is 14 residues long. Looked up from germline, CDR1 is SGHRS and CDR2 is YFSETQ. V was pared by 1 base and J by 6 bases, with 3 bases of the junction left unmatched.

The gene calls are TRBV5-6 and TRBJ1-2; D perhaps matches TRBD1 (5 bases). V was pared by 2 bases and J by 7 bases, with 15 bases between. The germline gives CDR1 SGHDT, CDR2 YYEEEE. The CDR3 has 14 residues. The CDR3 protein is CASSFDRSLGGYTF. CDR3 bases: TGTGCCAGCAGCTTCGACAGATCGTTGGGTGGCTACACCTTC. Filled out from reference TRBV5-6 and TRBJ1-2, the complete variable domain reads DAGVTQSPTHLIKTRGQQVTLRCSPKSGHDTVSWYQQALGQGPQFIFQYYEEEERQRGNFPDRFSGHQFPNYSSELNVNALLLGDSALYLCASSFDRSLGGYTFGSGTRLTVV.

The chain employs TRBV5-4 and TRBJ2-7, with 8 bases matching TRBD2. J gave up 2 bases and V 5 bases, and 3 bases lay outside the gene matches. From germline, CDR1 is SGHNT and CDR2 YYREEE (reference sequence). This CDR3 region has 13 residues. The CDR3 nucleotides are TGTGCCAGCAGAAAGCGGGGGACCTACGAGCAGTACTTC. The encoded protein is CASRKRGTYEQYF.

Of note for this clone: Other DNA sequences in this specimen translate into the identical CDR3. The V call is TRBV7-9, the J call TRBJ1-2; tentative D call: TRBD1 (5 bases). Germline-derived CDR1 and CDR2 are SEHNR and FQNEAQ (reference sequence). Trimming cost V 5 bases and J 4 bases, with 8 bases left between them. This CDR3 contains 12 residues. The CDR3 here is CASSRDSYGYTF. The CDR3 nucleotides read TGTGCCAGCAGCCGAGACAGCTATGGCTACACCTTC.

V gene TRBV10-3 combines with J gene TRBJ1-5, with D perhaps matching TRBD1 (5 bases). The CDR3 is 13 residues long. CDR1 and CDR2 from the germline V gene are ENHRY and SYGVKD. V gave up 7 bases and J gave up 7 bases, with 14 bases separating them. CDR3 loop: CAITSGQDQPQHF. The CDR3 region has the DNA TGTGCCATCACGTCAGGGCAGGACCAGCCCCAGCATTTT.

V gene TRBV27 combines with J gene TRBJ1-5, with D possibly matching TRBD1 (5 bases). Germline V CDR1 and CDR2: MNHEY, SMNVEV (reference sequence). This CDR3 has 14 amino acids. Trimming took off 5 bases at V and 6 bases at J, with 14 bases between the two ends. The CDR3 bases are TGTGCCAGCAGTCTCACAGGTAGGGCTCAGCCCCAGCATTTT. Translating it yields CASSLTGRAQPQHF.

CDR3 coding DNA: TGCGCCAGCAGTCTGGGGAGCTCTGGAAACACCATATATTTT. Translated, it gives CASSLGSSGNTIYF. This chain links TRBV10-1 with TRBJ1-3; D not certain. This CDR3 contains 14 residues. CDR1 and CDR2 (germline): WNHNN, SYGVQD (reference sequence). The V and J ends lost 5 bases and 0 bases respectively, with 8 bases between them.

The count of this clone is one. V is TRBV6-1 and J is TRBJ1-1, with TRBD1 matching over 9 bases. The germline CDR1 and CDR2 sequences are MNHNS and SASEGT. The CDR3 contains 14 residues. The junction had 5 bases not matched to a gene; V was cut back by 4 bases and J by 5 bases. CDR3 nucleotide sequence: TGTGCCAGCAGTGCATACAGGGGGCAAACTGAAGCTTTCTTT. Translated: CASSAYRGQTEAFF.

CDR3 loop: CASSEGTGNQPQHF. CDR3 nucleotide sequence: TGTGCCAGCAGTGAAGGGACAGGGAATCAGCCCCAGCATTTT. The chain uses TRBV2 and TRBJ1-5, with 8 bases matching TRBD1. Germline assignment: CDR1 SNHLY and CDR2 FYNNEI. The CDR3 loop spans 14 amino acids. The V gene end was trimmed by 1 base and the J gene end by 4 bases; junction bases not matched to a gene: 0.